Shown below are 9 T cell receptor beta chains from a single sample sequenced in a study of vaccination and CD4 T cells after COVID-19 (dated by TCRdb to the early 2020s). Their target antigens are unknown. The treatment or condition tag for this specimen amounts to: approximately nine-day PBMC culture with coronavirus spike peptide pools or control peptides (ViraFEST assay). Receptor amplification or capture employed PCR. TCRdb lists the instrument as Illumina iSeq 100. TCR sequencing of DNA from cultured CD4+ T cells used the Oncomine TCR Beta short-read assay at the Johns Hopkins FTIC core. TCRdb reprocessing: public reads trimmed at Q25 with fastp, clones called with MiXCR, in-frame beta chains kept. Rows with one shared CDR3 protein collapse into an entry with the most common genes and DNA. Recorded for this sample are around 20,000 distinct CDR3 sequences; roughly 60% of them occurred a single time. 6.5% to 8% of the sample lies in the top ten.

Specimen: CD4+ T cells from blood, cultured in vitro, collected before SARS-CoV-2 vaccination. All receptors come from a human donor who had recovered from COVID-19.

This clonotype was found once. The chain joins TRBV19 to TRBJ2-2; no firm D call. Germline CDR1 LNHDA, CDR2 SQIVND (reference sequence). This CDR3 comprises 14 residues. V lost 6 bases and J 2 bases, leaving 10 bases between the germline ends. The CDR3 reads CASRWIPNTGELFF. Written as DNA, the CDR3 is TGTGCCAGTAGGTGGATTCCAAACACCGGGGAGCTGTTTTTT.

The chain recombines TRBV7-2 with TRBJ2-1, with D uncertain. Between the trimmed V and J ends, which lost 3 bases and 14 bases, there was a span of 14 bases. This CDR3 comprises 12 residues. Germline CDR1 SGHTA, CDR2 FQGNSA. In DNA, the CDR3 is TGTGCCAGCAGCTTTTTAGACCGCGGAAAGTTCTTC. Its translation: CASSFLDRGKFF. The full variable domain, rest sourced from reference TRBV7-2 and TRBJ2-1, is GAGVSQSPSNKVTEKGKDVELRCDPISGHTALYWYRQSLGQGLEFLIYFQGNSAPDKSGLPSDRFSAERTGGSVSTLTIQRTQQEDSAVYLCASSFLDRGKFFGPGTRLTVL.

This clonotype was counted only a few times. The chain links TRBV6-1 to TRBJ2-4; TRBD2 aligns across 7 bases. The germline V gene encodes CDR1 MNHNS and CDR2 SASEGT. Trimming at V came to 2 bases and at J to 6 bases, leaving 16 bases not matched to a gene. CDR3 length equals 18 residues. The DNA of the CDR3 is TGTGCCAGCAGTGAATTGCCGGCGGGGGTTATGAGGAGAAACATTCAGTACTTC. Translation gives CASSELPAGVMRRNIQYF.

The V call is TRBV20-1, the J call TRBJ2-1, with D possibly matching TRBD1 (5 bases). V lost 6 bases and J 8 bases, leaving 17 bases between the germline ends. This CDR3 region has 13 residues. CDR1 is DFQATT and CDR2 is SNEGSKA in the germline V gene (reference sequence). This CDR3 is CSAVLFRGDEQFF. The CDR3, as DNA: TGCAGTGCAGTCCTGTTTAGGGGTGATGAGCAGTTCTTC.

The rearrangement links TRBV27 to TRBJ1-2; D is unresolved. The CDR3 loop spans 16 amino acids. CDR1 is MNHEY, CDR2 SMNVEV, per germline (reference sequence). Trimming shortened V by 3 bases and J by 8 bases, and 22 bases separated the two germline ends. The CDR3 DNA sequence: TGTGCCAGCAGTTTCGCGGGGAGTTCCTTATCGGGGGGCTACACCTTC. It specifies CASSFAGSSLSGGYTF.

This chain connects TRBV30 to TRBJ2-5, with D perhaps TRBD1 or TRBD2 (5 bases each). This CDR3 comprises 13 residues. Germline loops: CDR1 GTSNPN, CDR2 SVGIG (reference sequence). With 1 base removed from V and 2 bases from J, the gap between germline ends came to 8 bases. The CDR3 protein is CAWSGDGQETQYF. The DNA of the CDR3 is TGTGCCTGGAGTGGGGACGGTCAAGAGACCCAGTACTTC.

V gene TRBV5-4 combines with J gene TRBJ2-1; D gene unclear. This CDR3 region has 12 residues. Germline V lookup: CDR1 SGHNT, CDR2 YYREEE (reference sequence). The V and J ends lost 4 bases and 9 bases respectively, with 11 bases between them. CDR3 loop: CASSDPRSEQFF. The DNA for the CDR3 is TGTGCCAGCAGCGACCCCCGGAGTGAGCAGTTCTTC.

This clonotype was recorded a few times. Here the CDR3 reads CASRAGGASHQPQHF. CDR3 nucleotide sequence: TGTGCCAGCAGGGCCGGGGGGGCGAGTCATCAGCCCCAGCATTTT. The chain links TRBV6-2 or TRBV6-3 to TRBJ1-5, with a weak D call TRBD1 (6 bases). Germline values: CDR1 MNHEY, CDR2 SVGEGT. Trimming removed 6 bases at V and 5 bases at J, with 17 bases between. This CDR3 spans 15 amino acids.

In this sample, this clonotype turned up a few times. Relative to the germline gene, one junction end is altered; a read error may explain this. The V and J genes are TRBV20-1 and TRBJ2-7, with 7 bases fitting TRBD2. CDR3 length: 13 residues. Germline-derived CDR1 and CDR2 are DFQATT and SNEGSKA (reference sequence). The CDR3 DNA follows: TGCAGTGCAAGAGCGGGGTCCTCCTACGAGCAGTACTTC. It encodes CSARAGSSYEQYF.